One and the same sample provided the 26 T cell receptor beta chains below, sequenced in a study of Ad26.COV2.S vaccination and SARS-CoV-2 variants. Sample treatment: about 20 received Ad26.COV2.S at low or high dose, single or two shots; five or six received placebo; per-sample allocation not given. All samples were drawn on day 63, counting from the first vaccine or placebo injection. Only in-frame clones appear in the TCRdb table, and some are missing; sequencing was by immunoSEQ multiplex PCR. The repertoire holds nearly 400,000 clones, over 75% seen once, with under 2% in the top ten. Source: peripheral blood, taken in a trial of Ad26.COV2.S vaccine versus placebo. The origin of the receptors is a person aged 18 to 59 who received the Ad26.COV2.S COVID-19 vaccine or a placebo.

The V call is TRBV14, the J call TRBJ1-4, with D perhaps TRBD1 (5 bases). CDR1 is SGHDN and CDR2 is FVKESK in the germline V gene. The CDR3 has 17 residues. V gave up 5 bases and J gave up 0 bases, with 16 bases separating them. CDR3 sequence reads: CASSVAGTSATNEKLFF. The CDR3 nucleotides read TGTGCCAGCAGCGTCGCCGGGACGTCAGCAACTAATGAAAAACTGTTTTTT.

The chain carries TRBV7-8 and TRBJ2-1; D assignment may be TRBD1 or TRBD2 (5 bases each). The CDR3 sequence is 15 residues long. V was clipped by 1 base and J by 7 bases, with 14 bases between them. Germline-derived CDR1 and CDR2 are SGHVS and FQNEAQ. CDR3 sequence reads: CASSLDGTRDNEQFF. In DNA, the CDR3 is TGTGCCAGCAGCTTAGACGGGACCAGAGATAATGAGCAGTTCTTC. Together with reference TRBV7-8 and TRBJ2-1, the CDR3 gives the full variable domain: GAGVSQSPRYKVAKRGQDVALRCDPISGHVSLFWYQQALGQGPEFLTYFQNEAQLDKSGLPSDRFFAERPEGSVSTLKIQRTQQEDSAVYLCASSLDGTRDNEQFFGPGTRLTVL.

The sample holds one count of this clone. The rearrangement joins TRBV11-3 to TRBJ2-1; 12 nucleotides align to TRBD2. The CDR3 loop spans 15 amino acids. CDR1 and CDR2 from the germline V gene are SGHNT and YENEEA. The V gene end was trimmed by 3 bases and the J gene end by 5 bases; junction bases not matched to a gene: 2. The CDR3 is CASSLRTSGNNEQFF. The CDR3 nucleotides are TGTGCCAGCAGCTTGAGGACTAGCGGGAACAATGAGCAGTTCTTC.

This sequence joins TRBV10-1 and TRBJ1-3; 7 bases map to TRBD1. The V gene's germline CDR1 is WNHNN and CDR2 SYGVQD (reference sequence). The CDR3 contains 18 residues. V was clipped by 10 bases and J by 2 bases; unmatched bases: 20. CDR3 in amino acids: CAILPRTGRTPAGNTIYF. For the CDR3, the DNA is TGCGCCATCTTACCGCGGACAGGCAGAACGCCTGCTGGAAACACCATATATTTT.

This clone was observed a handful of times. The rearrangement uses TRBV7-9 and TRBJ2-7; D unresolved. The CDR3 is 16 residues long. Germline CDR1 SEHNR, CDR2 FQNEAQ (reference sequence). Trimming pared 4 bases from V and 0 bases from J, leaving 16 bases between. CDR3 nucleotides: TGTGCCAGCAGCTCCCCTAGGTCTGATAGCTCCTACGAGCAGTACTTC. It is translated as CASSSPRSDSSYEQYF.

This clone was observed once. The CDR3 spells CASSQVTSGYTF. As DNA, the CDR3 is TGTGCCAGCAGCCAAGTCACCTCTGGCTACACCTTC. The chain uses TRBV3-1 (or the pseudogene TRBV3-2) and TRBJ1-2; D not certain. This CDR3 is 12 amino acids long. Looked up from germline, CDR1 is LGHDT and CDR2 is YNNKEL (reference sequence). V was cut by 1 base and J by 7 bases, with 7 bases left in between.

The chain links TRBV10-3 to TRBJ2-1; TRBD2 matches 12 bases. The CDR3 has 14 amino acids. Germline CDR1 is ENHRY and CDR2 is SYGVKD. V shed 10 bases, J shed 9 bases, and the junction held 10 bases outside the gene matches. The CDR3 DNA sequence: TGTGCCACCGCACAGACTAGCGGGAGTGCTGAGCAGTTCTTC. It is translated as CATAQTSGSAEQFF.

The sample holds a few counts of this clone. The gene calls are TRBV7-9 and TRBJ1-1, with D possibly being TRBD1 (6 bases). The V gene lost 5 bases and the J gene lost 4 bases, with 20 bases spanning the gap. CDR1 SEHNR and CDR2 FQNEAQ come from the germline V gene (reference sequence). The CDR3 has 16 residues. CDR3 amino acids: CASSPRGGRGSTEAFF. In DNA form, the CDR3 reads TGTGCCAGCAGCCCGCGTGGGGGGCGTGGGAGCACTGAAGCTTTCTTT.

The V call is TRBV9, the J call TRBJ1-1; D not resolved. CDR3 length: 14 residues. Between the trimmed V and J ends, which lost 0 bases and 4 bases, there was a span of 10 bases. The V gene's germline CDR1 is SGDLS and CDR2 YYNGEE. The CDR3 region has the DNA TGTGCCAGCAGCGTAGGTGGTGGCGGCACTGAAGCTTTCTTT. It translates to CASSVGGGGTEAFF.

The CDR3 nucleotides are TGTGCCTGGAGTATACAACAGGGGGCTTATGAGACCCAGTACTTC. It yields the protein CAWSIQQGAYETQYF. The chain links TRBV30 to TRBJ2-5, with TRBD1 matching over 9 bases. The germline V gene encodes CDR1 GTSNPN and CDR2 SVGIG (reference sequence). Losses at the gene ends were 2 bases for V and 5 bases for J; bases not matched to a gene: 9. The length of the CDR3 is 15 residues.

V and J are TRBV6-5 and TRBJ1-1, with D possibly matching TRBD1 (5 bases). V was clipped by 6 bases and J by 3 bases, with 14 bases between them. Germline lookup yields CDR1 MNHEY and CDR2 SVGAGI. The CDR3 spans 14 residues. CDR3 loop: CASRNRGRDTEAFF. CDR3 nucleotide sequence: TGTGCCAGCAGAAATAGGGGTAGGGACACTGAAGCTTTCTTT.

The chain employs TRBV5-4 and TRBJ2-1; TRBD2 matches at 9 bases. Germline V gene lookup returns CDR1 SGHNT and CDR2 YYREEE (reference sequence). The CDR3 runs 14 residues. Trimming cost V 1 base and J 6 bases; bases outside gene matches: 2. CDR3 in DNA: TGTGCCAGCAGCTTGCGGCGGGAGGGCAATGAGCAGTTCTTC. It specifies CASSLRREGNEQFF.

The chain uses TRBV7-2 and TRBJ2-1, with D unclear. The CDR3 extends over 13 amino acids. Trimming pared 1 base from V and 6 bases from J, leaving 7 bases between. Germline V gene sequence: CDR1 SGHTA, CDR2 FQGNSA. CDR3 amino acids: CASSLGSSNEQFF. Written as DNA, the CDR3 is TGTGCCAGCAGCTTAGGAAGCTCCAATGAGCAGTTCTTC.

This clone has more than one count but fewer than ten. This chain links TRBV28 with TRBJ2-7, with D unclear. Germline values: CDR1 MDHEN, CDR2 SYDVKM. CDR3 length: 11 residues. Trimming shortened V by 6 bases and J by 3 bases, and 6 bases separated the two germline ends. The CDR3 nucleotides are TGTGCCAGCAGCTCCCTCTACGAGCAGTACTTC. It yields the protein CASSSLYEQYF. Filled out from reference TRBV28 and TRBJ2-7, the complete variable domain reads DVKVTQSSRYLVKRTGEKVFLECVQDMDHENMFWYRQDPGLGLRLIYFSYDVKMKEKGDIPEGYSVSREKKERFSLILESASTNQTSMYLCASSSLYEQYFGPGTRLTVT.

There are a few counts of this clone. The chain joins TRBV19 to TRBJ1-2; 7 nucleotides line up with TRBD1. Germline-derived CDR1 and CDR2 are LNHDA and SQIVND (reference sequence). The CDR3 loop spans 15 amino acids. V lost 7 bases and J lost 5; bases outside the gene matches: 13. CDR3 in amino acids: CASTRQGGGEYGYTF. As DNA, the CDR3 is TGTGCCAGTACTCGCCAGGGGGGAGGAGAATATGGCTACACCTTC. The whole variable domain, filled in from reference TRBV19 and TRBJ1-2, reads DGGITQSPKYLFRKEGQNVTLSCEQNLNHDAMYWYRQDPGQGLRLIYYSQIVNDFQKGDIAEGYSVSREKKESFPLTVTSAQKNPTAFYLCASTRQGGGEYGYTFGSGTRLTVV.

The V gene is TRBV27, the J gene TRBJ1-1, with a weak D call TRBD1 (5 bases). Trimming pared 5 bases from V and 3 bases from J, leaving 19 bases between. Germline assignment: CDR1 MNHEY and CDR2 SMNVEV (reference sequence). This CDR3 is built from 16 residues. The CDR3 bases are TGTGCCAGCAGTCCCCTTAGGGGAGAGCGTTACACTGAAGCTTTCTTT. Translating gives CASSPLRGERYTEAFF.

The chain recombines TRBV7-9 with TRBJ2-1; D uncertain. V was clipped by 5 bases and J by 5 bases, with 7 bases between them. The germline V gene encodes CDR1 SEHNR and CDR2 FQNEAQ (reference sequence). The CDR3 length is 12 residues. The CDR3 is CASSKGNNEQFF. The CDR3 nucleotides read TGTGCCAGCAGCAAGGGAAACAATGAGCAGTTCTTC.

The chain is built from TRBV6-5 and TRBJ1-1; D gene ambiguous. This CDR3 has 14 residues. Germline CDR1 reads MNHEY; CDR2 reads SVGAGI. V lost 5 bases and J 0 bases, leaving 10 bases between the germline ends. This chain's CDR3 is CASSPRTMNTEAFF. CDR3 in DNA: TGTGCCAGCAGTCCCCGAACAATGAACACTGAAGCTTTCTTT.

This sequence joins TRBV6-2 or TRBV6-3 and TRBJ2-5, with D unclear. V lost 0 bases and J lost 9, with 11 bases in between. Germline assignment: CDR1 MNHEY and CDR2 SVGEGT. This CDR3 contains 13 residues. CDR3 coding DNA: TGTGCCAGCAGTTACTCGATTGAACCCCCCCAGTACTTC. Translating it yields CASSYSIEPPQYF.

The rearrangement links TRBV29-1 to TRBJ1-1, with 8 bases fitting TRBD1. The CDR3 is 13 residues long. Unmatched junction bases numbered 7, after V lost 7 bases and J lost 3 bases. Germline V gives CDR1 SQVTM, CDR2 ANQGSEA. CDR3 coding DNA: TGCAGCGCCGCAACAGGGGGGCACACTGAAGCTTTCTTT. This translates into CSAATGGHTEAFF.

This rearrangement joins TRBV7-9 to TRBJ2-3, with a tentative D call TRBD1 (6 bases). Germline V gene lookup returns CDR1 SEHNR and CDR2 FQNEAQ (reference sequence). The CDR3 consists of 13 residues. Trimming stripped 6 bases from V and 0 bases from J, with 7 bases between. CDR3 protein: CASRGASTDTQYF. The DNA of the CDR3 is TGTGCCAGCAGGGGGGCTAGCACAGATACGCAGTATTTT.

The DNA of the CDR3 is TGTGCCAGCAGCTTAGTGGGTTACACAGATACGCAGTATTTT. Its translation is CASSLVGYTDTQYF. The V call is TRBV13, the J call TRBJ2-3; D unclear. V was cut by 1 base and J by 2 bases, with 7 bases left in between. The germline gives CDR1 PRHDT, CDR2 FYEKMQ (reference sequence). This CDR3 is 14 amino acids long.

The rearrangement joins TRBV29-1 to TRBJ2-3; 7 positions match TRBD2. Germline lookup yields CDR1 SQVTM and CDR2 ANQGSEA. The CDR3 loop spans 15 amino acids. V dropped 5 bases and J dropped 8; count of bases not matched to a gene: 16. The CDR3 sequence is CSVLGGTTVGGTQYF. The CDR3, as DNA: TGCAGCGTTTTGGGCGGGACTACGGTGGGTGGTACGCAGTATTTT.

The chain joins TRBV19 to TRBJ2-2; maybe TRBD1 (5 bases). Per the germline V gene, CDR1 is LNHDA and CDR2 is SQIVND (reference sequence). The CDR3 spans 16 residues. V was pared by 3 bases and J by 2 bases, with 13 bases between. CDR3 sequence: CASSIWGRENTGELFF. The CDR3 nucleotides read TGTGCCAGTAGTATCTGGGGCAGGGAAAACACCGGGGAGCTGTTTTTT. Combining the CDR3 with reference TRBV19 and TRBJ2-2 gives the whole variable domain DGGITQSPKYLFRKEGQNVTLSCEQNLNHDAMYWYRQDPGQGLRLIYYSQIVNDFQKGDIAEGYSVSREKKESFPLTVTSAQKNPTAFYLCASSIWGRENTGELFFGEGSRLTVL.

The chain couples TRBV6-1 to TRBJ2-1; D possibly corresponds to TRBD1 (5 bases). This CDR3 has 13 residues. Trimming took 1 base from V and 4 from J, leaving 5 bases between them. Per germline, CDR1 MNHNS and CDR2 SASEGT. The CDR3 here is CASSEGQYNEQFF. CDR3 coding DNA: TGTGCCAGCAGTGAAGGACAGTACAATGAGCAGTTCTTC.

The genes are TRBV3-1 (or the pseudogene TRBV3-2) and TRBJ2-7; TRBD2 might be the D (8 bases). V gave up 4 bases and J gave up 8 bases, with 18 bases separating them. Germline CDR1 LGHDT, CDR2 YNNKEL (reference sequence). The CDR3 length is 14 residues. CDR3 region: CASSRREGAPQQYF. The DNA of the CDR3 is TGTGCCAGCAGCCGCCGGGAGGGGGCACCTCAGCAGTACTTC.